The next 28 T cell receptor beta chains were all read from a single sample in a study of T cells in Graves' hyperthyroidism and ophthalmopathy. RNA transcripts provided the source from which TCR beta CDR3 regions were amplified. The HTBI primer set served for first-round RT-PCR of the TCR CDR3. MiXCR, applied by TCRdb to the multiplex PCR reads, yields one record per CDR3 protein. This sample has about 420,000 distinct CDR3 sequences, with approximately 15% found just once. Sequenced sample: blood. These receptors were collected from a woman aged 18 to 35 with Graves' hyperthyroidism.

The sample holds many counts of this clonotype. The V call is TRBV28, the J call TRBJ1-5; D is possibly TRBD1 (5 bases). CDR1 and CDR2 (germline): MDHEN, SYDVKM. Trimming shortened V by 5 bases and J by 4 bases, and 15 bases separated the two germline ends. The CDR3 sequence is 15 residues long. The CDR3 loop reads CASSRTLTPNQPQHF. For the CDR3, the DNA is TGTGCCAGCAGTAGGACACTTACTCCTAATCAGCCCCAGCATTTT.

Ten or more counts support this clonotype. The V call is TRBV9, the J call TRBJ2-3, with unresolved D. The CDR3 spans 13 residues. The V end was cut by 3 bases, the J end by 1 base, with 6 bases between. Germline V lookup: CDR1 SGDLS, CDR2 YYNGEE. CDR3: CASSASGTDTQYF. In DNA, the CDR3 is TGTGCCAGCAGCGCATCAGGCACAGATACGCAGTATTTT. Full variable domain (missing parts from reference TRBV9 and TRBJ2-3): DSGVTQTPKHLITATGQRVTLRCSPRSGDLSVYWYQQSLDQGLQFLIQYYNGEERAKGNILERFSAQQFPDLHSELNLSSLELGDSALYFCASSASGTDTQYFGPGTRLTVL.

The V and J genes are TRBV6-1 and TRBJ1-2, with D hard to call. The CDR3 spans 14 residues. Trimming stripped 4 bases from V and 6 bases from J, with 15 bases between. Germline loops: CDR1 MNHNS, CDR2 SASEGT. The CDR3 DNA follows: TGTGCCAGCAGTGCCGTGGTCACACCCGATGGCTACACCTTC. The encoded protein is CASSAVVTPDGYTF.

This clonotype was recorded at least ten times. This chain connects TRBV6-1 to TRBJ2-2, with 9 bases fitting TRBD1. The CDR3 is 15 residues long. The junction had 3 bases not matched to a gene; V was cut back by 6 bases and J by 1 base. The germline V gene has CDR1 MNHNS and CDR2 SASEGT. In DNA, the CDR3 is TGTGCCAGCAGGGGGGACAGGGAGAACACCGGGGAGCTGTTTTTT. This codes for CASRGDRENTGELFF.

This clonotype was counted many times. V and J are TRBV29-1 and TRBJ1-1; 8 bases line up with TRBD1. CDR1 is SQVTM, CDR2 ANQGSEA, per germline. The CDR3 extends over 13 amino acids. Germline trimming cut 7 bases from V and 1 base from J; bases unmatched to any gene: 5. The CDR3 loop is CSGGTGRNTEAFF. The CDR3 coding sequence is TGCAGCGGAGGGACAGGTAGGAACACTGAAGCTTTCTTT. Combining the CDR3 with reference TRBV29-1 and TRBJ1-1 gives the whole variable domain SAVISQKPSRDICQRGTSLTIQCQVDSQVTMMFWYRQQPGQSLTLIATANQGSEATYESGFVIDKFPISRPNLTFSTLTVSNMSPEDSSIYLCSGGTGRNTEAFFGQGTRLTVV.

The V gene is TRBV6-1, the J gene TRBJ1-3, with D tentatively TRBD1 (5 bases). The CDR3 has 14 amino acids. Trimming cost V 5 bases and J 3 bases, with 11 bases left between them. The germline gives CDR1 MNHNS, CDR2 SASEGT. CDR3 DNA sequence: TGTGCCAGCAGTACCGGGACTCTTGGAAACACCATATATTTT. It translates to CASSTGTLGNTIYF.

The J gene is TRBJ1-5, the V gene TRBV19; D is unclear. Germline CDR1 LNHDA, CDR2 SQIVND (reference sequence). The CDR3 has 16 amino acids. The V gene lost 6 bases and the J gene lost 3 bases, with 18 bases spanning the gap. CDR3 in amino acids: CASRWKASVNNQPQHF. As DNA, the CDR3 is TGTGCCAGTAGGTGGAAGGCGAGTGTCAACAATCAGCCCCAGCATTTT.

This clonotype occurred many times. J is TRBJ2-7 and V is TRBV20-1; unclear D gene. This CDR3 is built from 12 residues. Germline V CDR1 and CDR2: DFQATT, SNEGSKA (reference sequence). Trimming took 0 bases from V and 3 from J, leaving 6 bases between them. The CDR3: CSAREWGYEQYF. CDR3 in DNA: TGCAGTGCTAGAGAGTGGGGCTACGAGCAGTACTTC.

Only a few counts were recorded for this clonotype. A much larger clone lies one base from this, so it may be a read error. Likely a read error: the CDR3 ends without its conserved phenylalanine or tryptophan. The CDR3 sequence is CASTLGGSTKNIQYS. CDR3 DNA: TGTGCCAGCACCCTCGGGGGAAGTACCAAAAACATTCAGTACTCC. The chain carries TRBV12-3 or TRBV12-4 and TRBJ2-4; D perhaps matches TRBD2 (6 bases). V was cut by 7 bases and J by 2 bases, with 15 bases left in between. CDR3 length: 15 residues.

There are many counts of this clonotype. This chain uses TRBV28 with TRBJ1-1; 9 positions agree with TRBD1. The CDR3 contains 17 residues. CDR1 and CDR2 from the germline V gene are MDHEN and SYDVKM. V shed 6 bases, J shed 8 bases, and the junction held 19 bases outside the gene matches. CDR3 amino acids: CASSPGTGLRGGLEAFF. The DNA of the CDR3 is TGTGCCAGCAGCCCCGGGACAGGGTTACGGGGTGGATTAGAAGCTTTCTTT.

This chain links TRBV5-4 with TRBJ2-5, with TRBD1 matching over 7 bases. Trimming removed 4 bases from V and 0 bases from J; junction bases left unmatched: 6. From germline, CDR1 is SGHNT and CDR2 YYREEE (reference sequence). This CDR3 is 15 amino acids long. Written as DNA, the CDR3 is TGTGCCAGCAGCGTGGGACAGTCGTACCAAGAGACCCAGTACTTC. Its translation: CASSVGQSYQETQYF.

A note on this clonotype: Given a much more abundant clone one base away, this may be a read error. The CDR3 nucleotides read TGTGCCAACAGCTCAAGACAGGGTAGTAGCACAGATACGCAGTATTTT. Encoded protein: CANSSRQGSSTDTQYF. V is TRBV7-9 and J is TRBJ2-3; TRBD1 agrees at 7 bases. Germline V gene data show CDR1 as SEHNR and CDR2 as FQNEAQ (reference sequence). This CDR3 contains 16 residues. The variable domain in full, with the rest retrieved from reference TRBV7-9 and TRBJ2-3, is DTGVSQNPRHKITKRGQNVTFRCDPISEHNRLYWYRQTLGQGPEFLTYFQNEAQLEKSRLLSDRFSAERPKGSFSTLEIQRTEQGDSAMYLCANSSRQGSSTDTQYFGPGTRLTVL.

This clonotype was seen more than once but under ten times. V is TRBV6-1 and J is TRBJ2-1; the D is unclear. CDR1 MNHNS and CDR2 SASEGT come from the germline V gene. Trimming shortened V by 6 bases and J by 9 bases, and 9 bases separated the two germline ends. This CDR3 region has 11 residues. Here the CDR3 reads CASRLRGEQFF. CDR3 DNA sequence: TGTGCCAGCAGGTTGAGAGGTGAGCAGTTCTTC.

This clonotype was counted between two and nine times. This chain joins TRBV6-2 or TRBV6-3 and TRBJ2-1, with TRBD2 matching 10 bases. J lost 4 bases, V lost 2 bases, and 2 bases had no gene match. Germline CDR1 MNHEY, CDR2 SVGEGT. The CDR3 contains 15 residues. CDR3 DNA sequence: TGTGCCAGCAGTTACGAACTAGCGGGATACAATGAGCAGTTCTTC. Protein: CASSYELAGYNEQFF.

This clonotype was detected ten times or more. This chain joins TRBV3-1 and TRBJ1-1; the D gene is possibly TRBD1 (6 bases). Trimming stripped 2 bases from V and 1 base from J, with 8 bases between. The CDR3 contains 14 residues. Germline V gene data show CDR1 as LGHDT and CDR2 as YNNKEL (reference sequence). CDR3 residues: CASSQTDRNTEAFF. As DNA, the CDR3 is TGTGCCAGCAGCCAAACGGACAGGAACACTGAAGCTTTCTTT.

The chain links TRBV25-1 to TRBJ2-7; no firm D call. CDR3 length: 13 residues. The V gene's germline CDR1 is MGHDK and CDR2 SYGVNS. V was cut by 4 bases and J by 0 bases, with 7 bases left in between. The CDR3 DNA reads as TGTGCCAGCAGTGGTGCAGGCTCCTACGAGCAGTACTTC. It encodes CASSGAGSYEQYF.

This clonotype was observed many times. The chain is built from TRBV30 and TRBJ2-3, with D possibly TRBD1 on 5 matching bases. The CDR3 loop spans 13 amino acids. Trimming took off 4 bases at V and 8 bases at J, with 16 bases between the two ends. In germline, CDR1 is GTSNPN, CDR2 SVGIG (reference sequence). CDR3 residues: CAWTINRIGTQYF. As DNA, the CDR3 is TGTGCCTGGACCATCAACAGGATTGGTACGCAGTATTTT.

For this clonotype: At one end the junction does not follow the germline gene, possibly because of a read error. CDR3 in DNA: TGTGCCAGCAGTTGGCCTGGGCGGGACCCCTTC. It codes for CASSWPGRDPF. This chain joins TRBV27 and TRBJ1-2; perhaps TRBD1 as D (5 bases). Germline CDR1 MNHEY, CDR2 SMNVEV (reference sequence). The CDR3 contains 11 residues.

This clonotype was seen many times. CDR3 sequence (DNA): TGTGCCTCAACCGGGACCTCCCGCACAGATACGCAGTATTTT. Translating it yields CASTGTSRTDTQYF. The chain couples TRBV10-3 to TRBJ2-3; either TRBD1 or TRBD2 may supply D (5 bases each). Germline V lookup: CDR1 ENHRY, CDR2 SYGVKD. V was trimmed by 11 bases and J by 1 base, leaving 16 bases between them. This CDR3 is 14 amino acids long.

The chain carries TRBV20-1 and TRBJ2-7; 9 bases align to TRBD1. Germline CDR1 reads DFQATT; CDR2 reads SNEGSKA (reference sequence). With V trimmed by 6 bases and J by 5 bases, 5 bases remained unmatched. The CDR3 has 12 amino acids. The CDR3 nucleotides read TGCAGTGCCTGGGACAGGGTCCACGAGCAGTACTTC. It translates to CSAWDRVHEQYF.

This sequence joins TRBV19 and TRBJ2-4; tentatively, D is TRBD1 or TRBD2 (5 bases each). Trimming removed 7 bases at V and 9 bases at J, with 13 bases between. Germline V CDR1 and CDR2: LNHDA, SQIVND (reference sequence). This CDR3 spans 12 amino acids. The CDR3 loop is CASNLRGGIQYF. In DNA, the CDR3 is TGTGCCAGTAACCTACGGGGCGGCATTCAGTACTTC. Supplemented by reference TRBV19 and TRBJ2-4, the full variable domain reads DGGITQSPKYLFRKEGQNVTLSCEQNLNHDAMYWYRQDPGQGLRLIYYSQIVNDFQKGDIAEGYSVSREKKESFPLTVTSAQKNPTAFYLCASNLRGGIQYFGAGTRLSVL.

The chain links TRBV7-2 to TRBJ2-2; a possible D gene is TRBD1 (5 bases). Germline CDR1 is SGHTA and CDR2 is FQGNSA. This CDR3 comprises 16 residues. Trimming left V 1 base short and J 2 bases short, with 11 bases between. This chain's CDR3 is CASSLGQNDNTGELFF. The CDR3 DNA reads TGTGCCAGCAGCTTAGGACAGAACGATAACACCGGGGAGCTGTTTTTT. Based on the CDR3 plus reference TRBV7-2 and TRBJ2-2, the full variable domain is GAGVSQSPSNKVTEKGKDVELRCDPISGHTALYWYRQSLGQGLEFLIYFQGNSAPDKSGLPSDRFSAERTGGSVSTLTIQRTQQEDSAVYLCASSLGQNDNTGELFFGEGSRLTVL.

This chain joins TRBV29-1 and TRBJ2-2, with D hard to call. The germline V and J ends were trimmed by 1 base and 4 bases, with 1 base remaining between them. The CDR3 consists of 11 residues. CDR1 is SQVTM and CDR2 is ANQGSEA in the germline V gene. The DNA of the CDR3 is TGCAGCGTTGAAGGCACCGGGGAGCTGTTTTTT. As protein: CSVEGTGELFF.

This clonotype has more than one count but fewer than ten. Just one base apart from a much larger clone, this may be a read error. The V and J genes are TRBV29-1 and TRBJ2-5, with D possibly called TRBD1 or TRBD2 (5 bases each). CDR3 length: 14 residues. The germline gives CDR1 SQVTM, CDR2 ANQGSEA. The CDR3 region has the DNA TGCAGCGTTGGAGGGCACAGGAATGGAGAGGCCCAGTACTTC. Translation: CSVGGHRNGEAQYF.

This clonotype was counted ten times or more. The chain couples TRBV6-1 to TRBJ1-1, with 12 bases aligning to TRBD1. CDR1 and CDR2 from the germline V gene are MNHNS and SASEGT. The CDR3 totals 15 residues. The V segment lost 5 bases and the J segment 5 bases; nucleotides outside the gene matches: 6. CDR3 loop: CASSLGTGGVTEAFF. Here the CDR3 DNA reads TGTGCCAGCAGTCTCGGGACAGGGGGCGTTACTGAAGCTTTCTTT.

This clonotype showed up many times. The CDR3 DNA follows: TGTGCCAGCAGTTTTGCGGGGGAGGTCTGGAACACTGAAGCTTTCTTT. Protein sequence: CASSFAGEVWNTEAFF. The chain recombines TRBV12-3 or TRBV12-4 with TRBJ1-1, with D tentatively TRBD1 (5 bases). V gave up 3 bases and J gave up 1 base, with 15 bases separating them. This CDR3 spans 16 amino acids.

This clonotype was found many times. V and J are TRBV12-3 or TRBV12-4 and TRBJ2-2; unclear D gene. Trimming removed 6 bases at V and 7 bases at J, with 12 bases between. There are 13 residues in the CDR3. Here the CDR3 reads CASSRIRYGELFF. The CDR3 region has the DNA TGTGCCAGCAGCCGGATTAGGTACGGGGAGCTGTTTTTT.

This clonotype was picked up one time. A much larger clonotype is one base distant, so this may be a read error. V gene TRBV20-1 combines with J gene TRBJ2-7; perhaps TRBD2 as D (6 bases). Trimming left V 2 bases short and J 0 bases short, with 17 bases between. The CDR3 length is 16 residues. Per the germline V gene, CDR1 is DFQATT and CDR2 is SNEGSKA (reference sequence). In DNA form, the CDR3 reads TGCAGTGCTAGAACCAGCGGGCGAGGGAGCTCCTACGAGCAGTACTTC. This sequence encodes CSARTSGRGSSYEQYF.